A single sample is the source of the 18 T cell receptor beta chains below, sequenced in a study of neurological immune-mediated disorders (dated by TCRdb to between 2018 and 2020). Libraries were constructed by 5' RACE. Sequencer: Illumina HiSeq 2500. In-frame beta chains were kept once TCRdb had trimmed the public reads at Q25 with fastp and called clones with MiXCR. Every CDR3 protein is listed once, alongside the most common genes and DNA of its rows. This sample is represented by 65,000 to 95,000 distinct CDR3 sequences; 5% to 6% of them were singletons. Jointly, the top ten make up about 2.4% of the sample. Sequencing was carried out using PBMCs. The receptors originated from a young woman with multiple sclerosis.

J is TRBJ2-3 and V is TRBV9; D tentatively reads TRBD1 or TRBD2 (5 bases each). Trimming pared 0 bases from V and 2 bases from J, leaving 10 bases between. CDR1 and CDR2 from the germline V gene are SGDLS and YYNGEE. CDR3 length equals 15 residues. The CDR3 bases are TGTGCCAGCAGCGTAGGAGGGGCGCCCACAGATACGCAGTATTTT. It translates to CASSVGGAPTDTQYF.

On this clonotype itself: The junction and the germline gene differ at one end; a read error may be behind it. The chain uses TRBV12-3 or TRBV12-4 and TRBJ1-5, with D hard to call. The CDR3 consists of 13 residues. CDR3 coding DNA: TGTGCCAGCAGTTCGGAGGGCAATAAGACCCAGAATTTT. This translates into CASSSEGNKTQNF.

This clonotype was seen more than once but under ten times. The V and J genes are TRBV20-1 and TRBJ2-1; D gene unclear. V was clipped by 3 bases and J by 4 bases, with 7 bases between them. This CDR3 is 12 amino acids long. CDR1 is DFQATT and CDR2 is SNEGSKA in the germline V gene (reference sequence). In DNA, the CDR3 is TGCAGTGCTAGGCTACAGTACAATGAGCAGTTCTTC. It specifies CSARLQYNEQFF.

V is TRBV5-1 and J is TRBJ2-5; 7 bases match TRBD1. The closer fit of TRBJ2-7 to the DNA end suggests the J call may be wrong. The germline CDR1 and CDR2 sequences are SGHRS and YFSETQ. The CDR3 has 13 residues. The CDR3 DNA reads as TGCGCCAGCGGTTCGGACAGGACCTACGAGCAGTACTTC. This encodes CASGSDRTYEQYF.

This clonotype has at least ten counts. The V gene is TRBV3-1, the J gene TRBJ2-1, with D perhaps TRBD1 or TRBD2 (5 bases each). V shed 4 bases and J shed 0 bases, with 10 bases lying between them. Germline CDR1 reads LGHDT; CDR2 reads YNNKEL (reference sequence). There are 15 residues in the CDR3. The CDR3, as DNA: TGTGCCAGCAGCCTGGGACCAAGCTCCTACAATGAGCAGTTCTTC. This gives the protein CASSLGPSSYNEQFF.

This clonotype was observed at least ten times. V is TRBV20-1 and J is TRBJ2-5, with a possible D match to TRBD2 (5 bases). CDR1 is DFQATT, CDR2 SNEGSKA, per germline (reference sequence). V was trimmed by 1 base and J by 4 bases, leaving 19 bases between them. This CDR3 has 16 residues. CDR3 coding DNA: TGCAGTGCTAGAGGGCGTTTTTCTAGCCGGTTAGAGACCCAGTACTTC. Translation gives CSARGRFSSRLETQYF.

In this sample, this clonotype turned up many times. The chain is built from TRBV11-2 and TRBJ2-5; 7 positions agree with TRBD2. Germline CDR1 SGHAT, CDR2 FQNNGV. The CDR3 has 15 amino acids. Trimming at V came to 3 bases and at J to 4 bases, leaving 8 bases not matched to a gene. CDR3: CASSFNIGGGETQYF. The CDR3 nucleotides read TGTGCCAGCAGCTTCAATATTGGGGGGGGAGAGACCCAGTACTTC.

This clonotype was seen at least ten times. The genes are TRBV29-1 and TRBJ2-1; D gene uncertain. The V and J ends lost 5 bases and 14 bases respectively, with 16 bases between them. CDR1 is SQVTM and CDR2 is ANQGSEA in the germline V gene. CDR3 length: 11 amino acids. In DNA form, the CDR3 reads TGCAGCGTTTGGTACAGTCGGTCAAAGTTCTTC. Translation gives CSVWYSRSKFF.

This clonotype was picked up many times. For the CDR3, the DNA is TGTGCCAGCAGCTCCGGTGGACTAGCAGTACACACAGATACGCAGTATTTT. Its translation is CASSSGGLAVHTDTQYF. The V gene is TRBV7-9, the J gene TRBJ2-3; 8 nucleotides agree with TRBD2. J lost 2 bases, V lost 4 bases, and 11 bases had no gene match. This CDR3 spans 17 amino acids. Per the germline V gene, CDR1 is SEHNR and CDR2 is FQNEAQ (reference sequence).

This clonotype was counted ten times or more. V gene TRBV5-1 combines with J gene TRBJ1-4, with D uncertain. The CDR3 runs to 16 residues. Germline loops: CDR1 SGHRS, CDR2 YFSETQ. V lost 1 base to trimming and J lost 2 bases, with 12 bases between them. CDR3 nucleotide sequence: TGCGCCAGCAGCTTGATGGGCGCGTCGACTAATGAAAAACTGTTTTTT. Protein sequence: CASSLMGASTNEKLFF.

This clonotype was recorded at least ten times. The chain is built from TRBV5-1 and TRBJ1-1, with D unclear. Per germline, CDR1 SGHRS and CDR2 YFSETQ. This CDR3 contains 13 residues. V was cut by 3 bases and J by 4 bases, with 10 bases left in between. CDR3 coding DNA: TGCGCCAGCAGCTCCGGTTTTGGCACTGAAGCTTTCTTT. As protein: CASSSGFGTEAFF.

This clonotype was recorded at least ten times. The J gene is TRBJ1-5, the V gene TRBV6-5; D might be TRBD1 (6 bases). The CDR3 has 14 amino acids. Germline CDR1 and CDR2: MNHEY and SVGAGI. V was pared by 6 bases and J by 7 bases, with 16 bases between. The CDR3 DNA follows: TGTGCCAGCAGCTCGGGACATAGGAGCCAGCCCCAGCATTTT. Translation: CASSSGHRSQPQHF.

Many counts were recorded for this clonotype. The J gene is TRBJ2-6, the V gene TRBV5-1; 11 bases are shared with TRBD2. V gave up 2 bases and J gave up 2 bases; unmatched junction bases: 9. Germline values: CDR1 SGHRS, CDR2 YFSETQ. This CDR3 comprises 19 residues. The DNA for the CDR3 is TGCGCCAGCAGCTTAGTAGCGGGAGGGCCGTCTACTGGGGCCAACGTCCTGACTTTC. Translated: CASSLVAGGPSTGANVLTF.

This clonotype was seen many times. CDR3 sequence: CSVEDPLAGGTGELFF. CDR3 sequence (DNA): TGCAGCGTTGAAGACCCTCTAGCGGGGGGCACCGGGGAGCTGTTTTTT. The V gene is TRBV29-1, the J gene TRBJ2-2, with 11 bases lining up with TRBD2. Germline trimming cut 0 bases from V and 4 bases from J; bases unmatched to any gene: 4. The CDR3 consists of 16 residues. Germline CDR1 is SQVTM and CDR2 is ANQGSEA.

This clonotype has a count of ten or more. V and J are TRBV10-3 and TRBJ2-5, with 8 bases matching TRBD1. Germline-derived CDR1 and CDR2 are ENHRY and SYGVKD. V trimming: 7 bases; J trimming: 5 bases; junction bases outside the gene matches: 6. The CDR3 runs to 13 residues. In DNA, the CDR3 is TGTGCCATCACGCAGGGGGCCGGGGAGACCCAGTACTTC. The encoded protein is CAITQGAGETQYF.

This clonotype appeared many times. The V call is TRBV4-1, the J call TRBJ1-6, with D hard to call. Trimming left V 0 bases short and J 10 bases short, with 16 bases between. CDR1 MGHRA and CDR2 YSYEKL come from the germline V gene. CDR3 length: 16 amino acids. Here the CDR3 reads CASSQEVASGRSPLHF. In nucleotides, the CDR3 is TGCGCCAGCAGCCAAGAAGTCGCGTCAGGAAGGTCACCCCTCCACTTT.

This clonotype was detected a few times. The J gene is TRBJ1-3, the V gene TRBV20-1, with D perhaps matching TRBD1 (5 bases). Germline V gives CDR1 DFQATT, CDR2 SNEGSKA (reference sequence). This CDR3 has 14 residues. Trimming removed 1 base from V and 5 bases from J, with 12 bases in between. The CDR3 nucleotides read TGCAGTGCTAGAGCGTCAGCAGGGCGAAACACCATATATTTT. This gives the protein CSARASAGRNTIYF.

The CDR3 loop reads CSAPDRMNTEAFF. The CDR3 nucleotides are TGCAGTGCTCCCGACAGGATGAACACTGAAGCTTTCTTT. The gene calls are TRBV20-1 and TRBJ1-1; TRBD1 is a possible D gene (6 bases). Trimming took off 5 bases at V and 0 bases at J, with 10 bases between the two ends. The CDR3 is 13 residues long. CDR1 and CDR2 from the germline V gene are DFQATT and SNEGSKA (reference sequence).